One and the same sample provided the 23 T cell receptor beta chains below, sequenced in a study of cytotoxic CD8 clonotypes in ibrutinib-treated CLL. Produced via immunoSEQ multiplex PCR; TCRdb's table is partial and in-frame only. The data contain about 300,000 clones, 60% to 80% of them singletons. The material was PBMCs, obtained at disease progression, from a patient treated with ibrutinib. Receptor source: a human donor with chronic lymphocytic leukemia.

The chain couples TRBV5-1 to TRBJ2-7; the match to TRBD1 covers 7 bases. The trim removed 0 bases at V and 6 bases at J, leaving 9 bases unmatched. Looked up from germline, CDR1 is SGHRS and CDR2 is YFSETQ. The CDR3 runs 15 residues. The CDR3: CASSLETGLKGEQYF. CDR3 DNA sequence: TGCGCCAGCAGCTTGGAGACAGGGTTAAAGGGCGAGCAGTACTTC.

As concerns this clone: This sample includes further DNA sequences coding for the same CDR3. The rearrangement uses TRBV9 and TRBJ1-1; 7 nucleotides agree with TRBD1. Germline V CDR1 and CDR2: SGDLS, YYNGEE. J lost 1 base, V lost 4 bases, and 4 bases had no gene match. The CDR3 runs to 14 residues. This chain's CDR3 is CASSPRQGNTEAFF. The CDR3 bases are TGTGCCAGCAGCCCGCGACAGGGGAACACTGAAGCTTTCTTT.

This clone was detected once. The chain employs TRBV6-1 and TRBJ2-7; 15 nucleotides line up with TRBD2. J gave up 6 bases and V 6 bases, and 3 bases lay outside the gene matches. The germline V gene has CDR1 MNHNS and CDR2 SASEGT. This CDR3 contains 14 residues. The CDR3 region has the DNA TGTGCCAGCAGCGGGACTAGCGGGGGGCCCGAGCAGTACTTC. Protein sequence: CASSGTSGGPEQYF.

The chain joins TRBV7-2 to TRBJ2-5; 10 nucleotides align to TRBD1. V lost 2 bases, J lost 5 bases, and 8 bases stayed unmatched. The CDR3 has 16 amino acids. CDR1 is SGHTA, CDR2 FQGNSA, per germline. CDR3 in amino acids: CASSLSPGQGHETQYF. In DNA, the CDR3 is TGTGCCAGCAGCTTATCCCCGGGACAGGGGCACGAGACCCAGTACTTC. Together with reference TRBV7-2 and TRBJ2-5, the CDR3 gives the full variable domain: GAGVSQSPSNKVTEKGKDVELRCDPISGHTALYWYRQSLGQGLEFLIYFQGNSAPDKSGLPSDRFSAERTGGSVSTLTIQRTQQEDSAVYLCASSLSPGQGHETQYFGPGTRLLVL.

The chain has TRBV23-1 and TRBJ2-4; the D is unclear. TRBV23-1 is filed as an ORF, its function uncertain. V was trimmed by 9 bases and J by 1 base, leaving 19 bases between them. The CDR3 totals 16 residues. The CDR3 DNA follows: TGCGCCAGTCCGAGTTCCTCGCGAGTGGCCAAAAACATTCAGTACTTC. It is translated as CASPSSSRVAKNIQYF.

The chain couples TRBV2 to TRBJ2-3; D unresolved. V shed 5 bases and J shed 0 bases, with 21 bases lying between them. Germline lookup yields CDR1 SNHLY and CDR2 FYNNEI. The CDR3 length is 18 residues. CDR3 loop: CASSRVMFPLSSTDTQYF. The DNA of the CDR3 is TGTGCCAGCAGTAGGGTCATGTTCCCCTTGTCTAGCACAGATACGCAGTATTTT.

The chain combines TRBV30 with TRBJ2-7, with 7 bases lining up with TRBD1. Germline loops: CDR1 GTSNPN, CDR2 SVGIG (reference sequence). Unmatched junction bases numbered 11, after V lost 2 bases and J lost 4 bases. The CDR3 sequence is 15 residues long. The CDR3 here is CAWSPKDRLWYEQYF. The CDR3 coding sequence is TGTGCCTGGAGTCCGAAGGACAGGTTGTGGTACGAGCAGTACTTC. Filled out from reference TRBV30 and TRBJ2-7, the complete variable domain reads SQTIHQWPATLVQPVGSPLSLECTVEGTSNPNLYWYRQAAGRGLQLLFYSVGIGQISSEVPQNLSASRPQDRQFILSSKKLLLSDSGFYLCAWSPKDRLWYEQYFGPGTRLTVT.

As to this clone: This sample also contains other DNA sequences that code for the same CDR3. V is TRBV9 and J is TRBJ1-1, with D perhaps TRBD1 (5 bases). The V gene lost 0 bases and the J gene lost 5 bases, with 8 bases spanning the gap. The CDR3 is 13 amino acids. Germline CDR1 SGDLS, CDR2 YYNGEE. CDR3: CASSVGGATEAFF. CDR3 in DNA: TGTGCCAGCAGCGTAGGGGGCGCGACTGAAGCTTTCTTT.

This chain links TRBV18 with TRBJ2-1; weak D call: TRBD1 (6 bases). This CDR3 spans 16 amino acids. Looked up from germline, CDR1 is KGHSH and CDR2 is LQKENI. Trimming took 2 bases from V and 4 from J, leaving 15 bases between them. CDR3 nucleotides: TGTGCCAGCTCACCAGAAGGGGGAACTTCTTACAATGAGCAGTTCTTC. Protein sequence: CASSPEGGTSYNEQFF.

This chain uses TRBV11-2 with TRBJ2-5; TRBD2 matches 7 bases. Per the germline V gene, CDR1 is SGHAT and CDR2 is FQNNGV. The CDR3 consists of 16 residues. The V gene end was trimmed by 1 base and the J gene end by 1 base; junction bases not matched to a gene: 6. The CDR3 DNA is TGTGCCAGCAGCTTAGTCGGGACTATGGTCCAAGAGACCCAGTACTTC. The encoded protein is CASSLVGTMVQETQYF.

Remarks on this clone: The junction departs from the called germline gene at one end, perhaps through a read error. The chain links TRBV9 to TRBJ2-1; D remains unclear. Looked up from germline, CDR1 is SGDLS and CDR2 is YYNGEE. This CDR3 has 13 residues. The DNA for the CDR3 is TGTGCCAGCAGCCTCCCCTCCTCCAATGAGCAGTTCTTC. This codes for CASSLPSSNEQFF.

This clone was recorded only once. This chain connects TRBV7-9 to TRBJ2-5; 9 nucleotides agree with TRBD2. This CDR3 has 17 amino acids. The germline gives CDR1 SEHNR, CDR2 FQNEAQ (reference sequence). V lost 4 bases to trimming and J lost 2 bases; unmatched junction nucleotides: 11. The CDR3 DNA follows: TGTGCCAGCAGCTCCAAAGCGGGGGGCCCCAAACAAGAGACCCAGTACTTC. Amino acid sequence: CASSSKAGGPKQETQYF.

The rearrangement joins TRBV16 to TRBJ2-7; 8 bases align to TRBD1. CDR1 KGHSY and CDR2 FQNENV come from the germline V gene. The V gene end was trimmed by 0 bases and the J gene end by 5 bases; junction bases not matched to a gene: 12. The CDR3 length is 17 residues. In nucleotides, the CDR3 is TGTGCCAGCAGCCAATCTTGGGTTGCACAGGGGGATCACGAGCAGTACTTC. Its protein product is CASSQSWVAQGDHEQYF.

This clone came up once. The CDR3 sequence is CASSPRRGLGAFF. For the CDR3, the DNA is TGTGCCAGCTCACCACGTAGGGGTTTAGGTGCTTTCTTT. V is TRBV18 and J is TRBJ1-1, with D possibly being TRBD1 (5 bases). The CDR3 sequence is 13 residues long. Germline assignment: CDR1 KGHSH and CDR2 LQKENI. The V and J ends lost 1 base and 11 bases respectively, with 14 bases between them.

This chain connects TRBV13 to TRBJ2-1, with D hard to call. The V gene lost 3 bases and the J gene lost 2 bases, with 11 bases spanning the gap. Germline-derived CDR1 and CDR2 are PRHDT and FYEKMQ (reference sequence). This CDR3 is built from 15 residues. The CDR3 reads CASSFTRGAYNEQFF. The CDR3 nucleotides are TGTGCCAGCAGCTTCACTCGTGGGGCCTACAATGAGCAGTTCTTC.

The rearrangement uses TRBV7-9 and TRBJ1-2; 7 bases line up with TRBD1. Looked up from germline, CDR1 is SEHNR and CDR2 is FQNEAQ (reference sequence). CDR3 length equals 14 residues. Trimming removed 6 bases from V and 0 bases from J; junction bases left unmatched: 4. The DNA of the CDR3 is TGTGCCAGCAGTTGGACAGGCGCTAACTATGGCTACACCTTC. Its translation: CASSWTGANYGYTF.

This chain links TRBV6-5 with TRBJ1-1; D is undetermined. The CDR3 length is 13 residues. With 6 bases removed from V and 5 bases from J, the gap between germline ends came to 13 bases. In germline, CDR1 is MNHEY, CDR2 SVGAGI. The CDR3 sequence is CASSPVPGTEAFF. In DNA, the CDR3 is TGTGCCAGCAGCCCGGTCCCGGGGACTGAAGCTTTCTTT.

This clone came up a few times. In DNA, the CDR3 is TGTGCCATCAACCCCGGACAGGGGTCCTACGAGCAGTACTTC. Encoded protein: CAINPGQGSYEQYF. This chain uses TRBV10-3 with TRBJ2-7; TRBD1 aligns across 9 bases. The CDR3 sequence is 14 residues long. Germline V gives CDR1 ENHRY, CDR2 SYGVKD. V lost 7 bases to trimming and J lost 1 base; unmatched junction nucleotides: 5.

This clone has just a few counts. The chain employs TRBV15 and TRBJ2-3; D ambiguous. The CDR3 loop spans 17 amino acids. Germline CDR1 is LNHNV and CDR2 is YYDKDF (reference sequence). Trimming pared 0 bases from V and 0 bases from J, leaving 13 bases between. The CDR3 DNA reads TGTGCCACCAGCAGAGAAAACGCGGACCCCAGCACAGATACGCAGTATTTT. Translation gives CATSRENADPSTDTQYF.

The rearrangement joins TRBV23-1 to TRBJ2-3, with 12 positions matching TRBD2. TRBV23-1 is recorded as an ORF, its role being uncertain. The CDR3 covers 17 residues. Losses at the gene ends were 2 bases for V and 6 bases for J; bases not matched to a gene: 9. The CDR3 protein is CASSQHTSSGRADTQYF. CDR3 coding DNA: TGCGCCAGCAGTCAACACACTTCTAGCGGGAGGGCGGATACGCAGTATTTT.

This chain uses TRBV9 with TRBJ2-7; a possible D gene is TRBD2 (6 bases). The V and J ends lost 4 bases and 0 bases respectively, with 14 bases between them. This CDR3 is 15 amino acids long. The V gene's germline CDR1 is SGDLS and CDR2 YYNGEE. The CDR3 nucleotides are TGTGCCAGCAGCCGCGGAAGGGGAGGCTCCTACGAGCAGTACTTC. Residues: CASSRGRGGSYEQYF.

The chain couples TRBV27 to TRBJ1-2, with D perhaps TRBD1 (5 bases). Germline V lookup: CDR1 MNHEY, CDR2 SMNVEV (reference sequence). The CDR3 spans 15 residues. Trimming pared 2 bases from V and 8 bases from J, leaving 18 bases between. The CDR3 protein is CASSLGAGISWGYTF. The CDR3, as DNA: TGTGCCAGCAGTTTAGGTGCAGGGATTTCTTGGGGCTACACCTTC.

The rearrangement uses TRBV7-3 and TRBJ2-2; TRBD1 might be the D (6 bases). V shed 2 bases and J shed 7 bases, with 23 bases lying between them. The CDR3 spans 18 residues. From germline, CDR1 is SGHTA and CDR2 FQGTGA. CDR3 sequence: CASSLQLSGAQKGGELFF. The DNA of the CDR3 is TGTGCCAGCAGCTTACAGTTATCAGGGGCCCAGAAAGGCGGGGAGCTGTTTTTT. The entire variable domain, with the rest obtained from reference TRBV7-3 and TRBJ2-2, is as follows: GAGVSQTPSNKVTEKGKYVELRCDPISGHTALYWYRQSLGQGPEFLIYFQGTGAADDSGLPNDRFFAVRPEGSVSTLKIQRTERGDSAVYLCASSLQLSGAQKGGELFFGEGSRLTVL.